Listed below are T cell receptor beta chains from one sample, sequenced in a study of T cells in Graves' hyperthyroidism and ophthalmopathy. TCRdb passed the multiplex PCR reads through MiXCR, listing each CDR3 protein once. This sample has about 840,000 distinct CDR3 sequences, with around 39% found just once. The sample consisted of blood. The receptors shown here come from a man aged 18 to 35 with Graves' hyperthyroidism. The CDR3 runs from the conserved cysteine through the conserved F or W. The order of the fields is V gene, D gene, clone size, CDR3 length, J gene, CDR3 DNA, CDR3 protein. D genes are given only for firm matches. Some rows have no size entry. The others give once, few or many, or a class for an expanded clone.

TRBV12-3/TRBV12-4	NA	NA	17	TRBJ1-3	TGTGCCAGCAGTTTTGATCAGAAAACGAGCTCTGGAAACACCATATATTTT	CASSFDQKTSSGNTIYF
TRBV19	NA	NA	12	TRBJ1-5	TGTGCCAGTAGTATGGGGGCGGGGGTCCGGCATTTT	CASSMGAGVRHF
TRBV5-5	NA	many	15	TRBJ1-5	TGTGCCAGCAGCTTCAAGGGGAAACTCAATCAGCCCCAGCATTTT	CASSFKGKLNQPQHF
TRBV7-3	TRBD1	few	15	TRBJ2-7	TGTGCCAGCAGCCAAAGACAGGGAAGTATCTACGAGCAGTACTTC	CASSQRQGSIYEQYF
TRBV29-1	NA	once	12	TRBJ1-2	TGCAGCAGTCTTACTGGGGGCGATGGCTACACCTTC	CSSLTGGDGYTF
TRBV19	NA	NA	16	TRBJ1-3	TGTGCCAGTAGTATATTCCTGAGAGCCTCTGGAAACACCATATATTTT	CASSIFLRASGNTIYF
TRBV7-8	NA	NA	15	TRBJ2-2	TGTGCCAGCAGCCCGGAGGAATTCGGCACCGGGGAGCTGTTTTTT	CASSPEEFGTGELFF
TRBV7-6	NA	many	13	TRBJ1-2	TGTGCCAGCAGCTTAGGGACATCTGACGGCTACACCTTC	CASSLGTSDGYTF
TRBV9	TRBD1	NA	14	TRBJ2-7	TGTGCCAGCAGCGTACCTCACAGGGGGCTCGAGCAGTACTTC	CASSVPHRGLEQYF
TRBV7-9	NA	NA	16	TRBJ2-2	TGCGCCAGCAGCTTGCCGGGGGGCGCCCCCAACGGGGAGCTGTTTTTT	CASSLPGGAPNGELFF
TRBV4-1	NA	NA	16	TRBJ2-7	TGCGCCAGCAGCCAAGTCCTTGCCGGGACCTCCTACGAGCAGTACTTC	CASSQVLAGTSYEQYF
TRBV13	NA	few	14	TRBJ2-5	TGTGCCAGCAGCTTACGTCTAGCGAGCGAGACCCAGTACTTC	CASSLRLASETQYF
TRBV10-3	TRBD1	NA	15	TRBJ1-6	TGTGCCATCACCCCGGGACAGGGAGGCAATTCACCCCTCCACTTT	CAITPGQGGNSPLHF
TRBV2	NA	many	11	TRBJ1-6	TGTGCCAGCAGGACGGGCTCACCCCTCCACTTT	CASRTGSPLHF
TRBV7-2	TRBD1	NA	14	TRBJ2-5	TGTGCCAGCAGCCCCGGGACAGGTCTTAAGACCCAGTACTTC	CASSPGTGLKTQYF
TRBV29-1	NA	NA	12	TRBJ1-5	TGCAGCGTCGCGAGCCCGGGGGAGGCCCAGCATTTT	CSVASPGEAQHF
TRBV5-1	TRBD1	few	15	TRBJ2-2	TGCGCCAGCAGCCCCGCGACAGGGAACCCCGGGGAGCTGTTTTTT	CASSPATGNPGELFF
TRBV29-1	NA	many	13	TRBJ2-7	TGCAGCGTCGCAGGGAGCTCTTATGACGAGCAGTACTTC	CSVAGSSYDEQYF
TRBV2	TRBD1	many	13	TRBJ1-1	TGTGCCAGCAGTAACAGGGGGAACACTGAAGCTTTCTTT	CASSNRGNTEAFF
TRBV7-9	TRBD1	many	15	TRBJ1-2	TGTGCCAGCAGTTCCTCGGACAGGCGGAGGAATGGCTACACCTTC	CASSSSDRRRNGYTF